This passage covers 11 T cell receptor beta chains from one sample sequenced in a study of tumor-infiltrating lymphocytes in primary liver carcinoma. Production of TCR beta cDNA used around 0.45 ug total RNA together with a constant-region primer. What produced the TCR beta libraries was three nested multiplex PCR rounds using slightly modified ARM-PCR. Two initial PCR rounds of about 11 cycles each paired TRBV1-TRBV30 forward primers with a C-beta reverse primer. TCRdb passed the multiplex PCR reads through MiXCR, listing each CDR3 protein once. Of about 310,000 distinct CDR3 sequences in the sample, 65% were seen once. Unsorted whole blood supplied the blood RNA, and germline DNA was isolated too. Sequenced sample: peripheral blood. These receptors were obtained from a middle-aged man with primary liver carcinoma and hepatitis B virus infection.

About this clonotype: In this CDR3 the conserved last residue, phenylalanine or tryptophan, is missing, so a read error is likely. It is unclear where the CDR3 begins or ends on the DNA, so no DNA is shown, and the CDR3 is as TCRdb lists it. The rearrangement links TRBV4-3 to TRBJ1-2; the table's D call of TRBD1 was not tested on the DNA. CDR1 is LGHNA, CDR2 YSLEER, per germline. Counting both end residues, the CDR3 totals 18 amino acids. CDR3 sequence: CASSQDEGTGTRNYGYTI.

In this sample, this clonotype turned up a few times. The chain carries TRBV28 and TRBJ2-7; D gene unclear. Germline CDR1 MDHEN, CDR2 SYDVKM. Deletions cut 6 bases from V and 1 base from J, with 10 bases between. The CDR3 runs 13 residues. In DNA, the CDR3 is TGTGCCAGCAGGAGGCAGGCTTCCTACGAGCAGTACTTC. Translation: CASRRQASYEQYF.

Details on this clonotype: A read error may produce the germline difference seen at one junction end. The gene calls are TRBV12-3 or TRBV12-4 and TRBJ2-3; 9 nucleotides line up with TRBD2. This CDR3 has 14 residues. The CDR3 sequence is CVSSVSGRRNTRYF. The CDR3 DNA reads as TGTGTCAGCAGTGTTAGCGGGAGAAGAAATACGCGGTATTTT.

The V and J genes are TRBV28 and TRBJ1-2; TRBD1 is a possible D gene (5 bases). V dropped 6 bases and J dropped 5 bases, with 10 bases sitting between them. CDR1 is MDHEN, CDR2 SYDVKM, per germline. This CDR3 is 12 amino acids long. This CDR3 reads CASSPRQYGYTF. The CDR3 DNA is TGTGCCAGCAGCCCACGACAGTATGGCTACACCTTC.

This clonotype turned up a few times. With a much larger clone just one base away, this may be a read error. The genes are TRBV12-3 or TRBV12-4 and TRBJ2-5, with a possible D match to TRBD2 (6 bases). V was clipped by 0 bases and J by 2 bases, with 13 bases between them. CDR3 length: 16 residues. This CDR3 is CASSLAISGDQETQYF. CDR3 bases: TGTGCCAGCAGTTTAGCGATTAGCGGCGATCAAGAGACCCAGTACTTC.

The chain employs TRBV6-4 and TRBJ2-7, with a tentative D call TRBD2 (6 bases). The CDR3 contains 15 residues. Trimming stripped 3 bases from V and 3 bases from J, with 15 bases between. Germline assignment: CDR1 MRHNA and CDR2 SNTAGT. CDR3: CASSEGDPEGYEQYF. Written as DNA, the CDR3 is TGTGCCAGCAGTGAAGGCGACCCGGAGGGCTACGAGCAGTACTTC.

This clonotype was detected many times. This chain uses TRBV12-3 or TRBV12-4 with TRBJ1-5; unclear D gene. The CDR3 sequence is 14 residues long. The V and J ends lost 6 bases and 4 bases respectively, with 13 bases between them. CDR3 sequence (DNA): TGTGCCAGCAGGGGAGGACGAGGGAATCAGCCCCAGCATTTT. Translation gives CASRGGRGNQPQHF.

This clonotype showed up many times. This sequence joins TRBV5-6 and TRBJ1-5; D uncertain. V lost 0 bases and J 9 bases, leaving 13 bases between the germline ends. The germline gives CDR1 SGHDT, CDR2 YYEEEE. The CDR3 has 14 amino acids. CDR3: CASSLGQARGPQHF. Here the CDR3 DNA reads TGTGCCAGCAGCTTGGGCCAGGCCCGTGGGCCCCAGCATTTT.

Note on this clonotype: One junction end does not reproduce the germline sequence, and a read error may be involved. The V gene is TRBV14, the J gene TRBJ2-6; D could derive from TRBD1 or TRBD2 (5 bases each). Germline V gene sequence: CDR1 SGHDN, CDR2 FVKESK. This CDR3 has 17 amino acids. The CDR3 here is CASSSLGDPSGSNVLTF. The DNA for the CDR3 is TGTGCCAGCAGCTCCTTGGGGGACCCCTCTGGGTCCAACGTCCTGACTTTC.

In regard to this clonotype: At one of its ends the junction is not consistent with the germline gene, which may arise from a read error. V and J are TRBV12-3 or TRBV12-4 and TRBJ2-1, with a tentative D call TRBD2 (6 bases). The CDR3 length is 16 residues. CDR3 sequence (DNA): TGCGCCAGCGGCCCCAAGCGGGCGCTGATGGTCCATGAGCAGTTCTTC. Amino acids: CASGPKRALMVHEQFF.

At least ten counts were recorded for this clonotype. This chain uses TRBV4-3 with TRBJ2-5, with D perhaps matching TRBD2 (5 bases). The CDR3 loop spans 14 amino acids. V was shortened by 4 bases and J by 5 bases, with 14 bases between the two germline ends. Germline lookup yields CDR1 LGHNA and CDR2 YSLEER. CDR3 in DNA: TGCGCCAGCAGCCTCGGACTGACGATGGAGACCCAGTACTTC. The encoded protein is CASSLGLTMETQYF.